One and the same sample provided the 11 T cell receptor beta chains below, sequenced in a study of blood T cell repertoires in COVID-19. Generated by immunoSEQ multiplex PCR, the TCRdb table keeps only in-frame clones and is missing some. The table includes 100,000 or so clones, approximately 87% detected once. Source material: peripheral blood. These receptors came from a human donor in a cohort sampled during active COVID-19.

Comment on this clone: A read error may account for a junction end that differs from germline. The V gene is TRBV7-7, the J gene TRBJ1-3; TRBD1 aligns across 8 bases. Germline CDR1 SSHAT, CDR2 FNYEAQ (reference sequence). The CDR3 contains 15 residues. The CDR3 reads CASSLDRASGNTIYF. DNA for the CDR3: TGTGCTAGCAGCTTGGACAGGGCGTCTGGAAACACCATATATTTT.

The rearrangement links TRBV10-3 to TRBJ1-2; D unresolved. The CDR3 length is 19 residues. The germline V gene encodes CDR1 ENHRY and CDR2 SYGVKD. The V gene lost 0 bases and the J gene lost 0 bases, with 20 bases spanning the gap. The CDR3 reads CAISESYRLLGSSNYGYTF. The CDR3 DNA is TGTGCCATCAGTGAGTCGTATCGGCTCTTGGGCTCCTCTAACTATGGCTACACCTTC.

The CDR3 nucleotides read TGTGCCAGCAGTGAATGGGACAGGGGGCGCGGAGGGGAGCTGTTTTTT. Translation: CASSEWDRGRGGELFF. J is TRBJ2-2 and V is TRBV6-1; 12 nucleotides line up with TRBD1. J was trimmed by 8 bases and V by 2 bases; bases with no gene match: 6. Germline loops: CDR1 MNHNS, CDR2 SASEGT. CDR3 length: 16 amino acids.

This clone has a single count. In the same sample, other DNA sequences code for this CDR3. J is TRBJ2-5 and V is TRBV18, with D tentatively TRBD1 (6 bases). Germline V gives CDR1 KGHSH, CDR2 LQKENI. The V end was cut by 2 bases, the J end by 2 bases, with 6 bases between. The CDR3 runs 13 residues. This CDR3 is CASSPGQQETQYF. The CDR3 bases are TGTGCCAGCTCACCAGGACAGCAAGAGACCCAGTACTTC.

Comment on this clone: At the DNA level, this CDR3 is encoded by other sequences in the same sample as well. This sequence joins TRBV5-1 and TRBJ2-7; TRBD1 is a possible D gene (6 bases). The CDR3 consists of 15 residues. CDR1 is SGHRS and CDR2 is YFSETQ in the germline V gene. V was pared by 0 bases and J by 3 bases, with 13 bases between. The CDR3 protein is CASSLGLGQNYEQYF. The CDR3 region has the DNA TGCGCCAGCAGCTTGGGCCTCGGACAGAACTACGAGCAGTACTTC.

CDR3 in DNA: TGTGCCAGCAGCTTAGGAGGTGGGGCGATTGGCAATCAGCCCCAGCATTTT. Residues: CASSLGGGAIGNQPQHF. This chain connects TRBV7-2 to TRBJ1-5; tentatively, D is TRBD1 (5 bases). In germline, CDR1 is SGHTA, CDR2 FQGNSA. Trimming removed 1 base from V and 2 bases from J, with 15 bases in between. The CDR3 runs 17 residues.

The gene calls are TRBV27 and TRBJ1-1; D is possibly TRBD1 (5 bases). Germline loops: CDR1 MNHEY, CDR2 SMNVEV (reference sequence). Trimming left V 3 bases short and J 1 base short, with 12 bases between. The length of the CDR3 is 15 residues. The CDR3 sequence: CASSFGGVTNTEAFF. CDR3 nucleotide sequence: TGTGCCAGCAGTTTTGGGGGGGTCACGAACACTGAAGCTTTCTTT.

The V gene is TRBV7-2, the J gene TRBJ1-4; 7 bases align to TRBD1. Germline V gives CDR1 SGHTA, CDR2 FQGNSA. The CDR3 runs to 14 residues. Germline trimming cut 5 bases from V and 5 bases from J; bases unmatched to any gene: 5. CDR3 amino acids: CASSNPGQNEKLFF. The CDR3 bases are TGTGCCAGCAGCAATCCGGGACAGAATGAAAAACTGTTTTTT.

V usage is TRBV3-1 (or the pseudogene TRBV3-2) and J usage is TRBJ1-3; D is uncertain. Germline V gene data show CDR1 as LGHDT and CDR2 as YNNKEL (reference sequence). This CDR3 is built from 17 residues. V lost 0 bases and J 0 bases, leaving 12 bases between the germline ends. CDR3 in DNA: TGTGCCAGCAGCCAAGATCTGTTAGAGAGCTCTGGAAACACCATATATTTT. Translating it yields CASSQDLLESSGNTIYF.

The rearrangement joins TRBV1 to TRBJ2-3; TRBD2 is the table's D call, not checked against the DNA. TRBV1 is annotated as a pseudogene. There are 17 residues in the CDR3. The CDR3 loop reads CTSSHPLPPSDSGTQYF. CDR3 nucleotide sequence: TGCACCAGCAGCCACCCCCTGCCCCCGAGCGATTCGGGTACGCAGTATTTT.

The J gene is TRBJ2-7, the V gene TRBV5-4; 8 bases map to TRBD2. There are 16 residues in the CDR3. Germline lookup yields CDR1 SGHNT and CDR2 YYREEE (reference sequence). J lost 6 bases, V lost 0 bases, and 11 bases had no gene match. The CDR3 DNA reads as TGTGCCAGCAGCTTGGGGGGGGCGGGAGGTTCGAGCGAGCAGTACTTC. Translated: CASSLGGAGGSSEQYF.